This T cell receptor (beta chain) is from a study of PD-L1 blockade in urothelial cancer. As for the study in general: Patients had received 0 to 3 prior chemotherapy regimens. Timepoints chosen for blood analysis were 3 weeks (second dose) and 6 weeks after treatment start. Researchers found blood samples held a median of approximately 150,000 T cells.

The germline gives CDR1 SQVTM, CDR2 ANQGSEA. The CDR3 is made up of 15 amino acids. V was clipped by 2 bases and J by 4 bases; unmatched bases: 6. Produced via immunoSEQ multiplex PCR; TCRdb's table is partial and in-frame only. Altogether tens of thousands of clones are present, approximately 80% being singletons, with the ten largest covering 3.5%. V is TRBV29-1 and J is TRBJ2-1, with TRBD2 matching over 9 bases. Sample: PBMCs, taken around atezolizumab (anti-PD-L1) treatment. The receptor was derived from a man between 65 and 85 years old with urothelial cancer. The DNA of the CDR3 is TGCAGCGTTGAATTTCCTAGCGGGACTTACAATGAGCAGTTCTTC. Its protein product is CSVEFPSGTYNEQFF.